Below are 14 T cell receptor beta chains sequenced from a single sample in a study of cytomegalovirus exposure and HLA in healthy donors. The PCR made use of 60 Vbeta and 13 Jbeta primers. Repertoires were generated with immunoSEQ multiplex PCR, while TCRdb's copy carries only in-frame clones and drops some. In the table there are over 150,000 clones, under 90% of which are singletons. Sequences were obtained from PBMCs. The receptors stem from a man aged 25 to 40 in good health and CMV-seropositive.

The J gene is TRBJ1-5, the V gene TRBV4-1, with unresolved D. The CDR3 is 15 amino acids. Germline CDR1 reads MGHRA; CDR2 reads YSYEKL. V was shortened by 1 base and J by 2 bases, with 9 bases between the two germline ends. CDR3 sequence (DNA): TGCGCCAGCAGCCAAGCCGCACAGCGCAATCAGCCCCAGCATTTT. Amino acid sequence: CASSQAAQRNQPQHF.

CDR3 amino acids: CASSEPFSSSYNEQFF. In DNA, the CDR3 is TGTGCCAGCAGTGAACCCTTTTCTTCCTCCTACAATGAGCAGTTCTTC. The V gene is TRBV6-1, the J gene TRBJ2-1; D not resolved. This CDR3 comprises 16 residues. The germline gives CDR1 MNHNS, CDR2 SASEGT. Trimming removed 2 bases at V and 0 bases at J, with 11 bases between.

The chain carries TRBV19 and TRBJ1-4; 9 bases map to TRBD1. J was trimmed by 8 bases and V by 6 bases; bases with no gene match: 7. This CDR3 is built from 14 residues. Germline loops: CDR1 LNHDA, CDR2 SQIVND (reference sequence). CDR3 nucleotide sequence: TGTGCCAGTAGAACAGGGGGCGATCGGGAAAAACTGTTTTTT. This codes for CASRTGGDREKLFF. The whole variable domain, filled in from reference TRBV19 and TRBJ1-4, reads DGGITQSPKYLFRKEGQNVTLSCEQNLNHDAMYWYRQDPGQGLRLIYYSQIVNDFQKGDIAEGYSVSREKKESFPLTVTSAQKNPTAFYLCASRTGGDREKLFFGSGTQLSVL.

The chain is built from TRBV5-1 and TRBJ2-7; no clear D. The CDR3 extends over 15 amino acids. The germline V gene encodes CDR1 SGHRS and CDR2 YFSETQ. V was shortened by 0 bases and J by 5 bases, with 15 bases between the two germline ends. In DNA, the CDR3 is TGCGCCAGCAGCTTGGAGGTACCGTCAGAGGACGAGCAGTACTTC. The encoded protein is CASSLEVPSEDEQYF.

In DNA, the CDR3 is TGTGCCAGCAGCAAAGCGGCAGGGCGAGTCCTTTACGAGCAGTACTTC. Translated, it gives CASSKAAGRVLYEQYF. The chain couples TRBV21-1 to TRBJ2-7; TRBD1, the D gene given by the table, was not confirmed from the DNA. TRBV21-1 is designated a pseudogene. The CDR3 length is 16 residues.

The chain combines TRBV28 with TRBJ1-2, with 9 bases fitting TRBD1. The CDR3 has 13 residues. The germline CDR1 and CDR2 sequences are MDHEN and SYDVKM. The V segment lost 2 bases and the J segment 5 bases; nucleotides outside the gene matches: 0. The CDR3 region has the DNA TGTGCCAGCAGTTTAGGGACAGGGTATGGCTACACCTTC. Encoded protein: CASSLGTGYGYTF.

J is TRBJ1-1 and V is TRBV12-5, with 7 bases aligning to TRBD1. J was trimmed by 6 bases and V by 6 bases; bases with no gene match: 10. This CDR3 is built from 14 residues. Germline V gene sequence: CDR1 LGHNT, CDR2 FRNRAP. CDR3 sequence: CASGPTGWEAEAFF. The CDR3 nucleotides are TGTGCTAGTGGCCCGACAGGGTGGGAAGCTGAAGCTTTCTTT.

The chain couples TRBV4-3 to TRBJ2-2, with a possible D match to TRBD1 (5 bases). V lost 0 bases, J lost 6 bases, and 14 bases lay in between. This CDR3 contains 16 residues. The germline V gene encodes CDR1 LGHNA and CDR2 YSLEER. In DNA form, the CDR3 reads TGCGCCAGCAGCCAAGATCCCCAGGGTGGGGCCGGGGAGCTGTTTTTT. As protein: CASSQDPQGGAGELFF.

This chain links TRBV15 with TRBJ2-7, with D possibly matching TRBD2 (6 bases). The germline V gene has CDR1 LNHNV and CDR2 YYDKDF (reference sequence). V lost 0 bases to trimming and J lost 1 base, with 10 bases between them. The CDR3 length is 15 residues. The CDR3 is CATSRDNAGSYEQYF. The CDR3 bases are TGTGCCACCAGCAGAGATAACGCGGGGTCCTACGAGCAGTACTTC.

The genes are TRBV4-1 and TRBJ2-1; D may be TRBD1 (5 bases). Germline-derived CDR1 and CDR2 are MGHRA and YSYEKL. There are 16 residues in the CDR3. Trimming took 0 bases from V and 7 from J, leaving 16 bases between them. The CDR3 nucleotides read TGCGCCAGCAGCCAAGATCGGGTAGGGGTTCGAAATGAGCAGTTCTTC. This translates into CASSQDRVGVRNEQFF.

The CDR3 DNA reads as TGTGCCAGTAGTATAGTAGGCCCCCTTGGGCTGAGTAGCAATCAGCCCCAGCATTTT. Its translation: CASSIVGPLGLSSNQPQHF. The chain links TRBV19 to TRBJ1-5; no definite D call. Between the trimmed V and J ends, which lost 1 base and 0 bases, there was a span of 19 bases. This CDR3 has 19 amino acids. Per germline, CDR1 LNHDA and CDR2 SQIVND (reference sequence).

This chain connects TRBV5-1 to TRBJ1-3; 8 bases align to TRBD1. V lost 3 bases and J lost 3; bases outside the gene matches: 8. The CDR3 length is 16 residues. CDR1 is SGHRS and CDR2 is YFSETQ in the germline V gene. For the CDR3, the DNA is TGCGCCAGCAGCTCCTCGACAGGGGCGTATGGAAACACCATATATTTT. Amino acid sequence: CASSSSTGAYGNTIYF. The full variable domain, rest sourced from reference TRBV5-1 and TRBJ1-3, is KAGVTQTPRYLIKTRGQQVTLSCSPISGHRSVSWYQQTPGQGLQFLFEYFSETQRNKGNFPGRFSGRQFSNSRSEMNVSTLELGDSALYLCASSSSTGAYGNTIYFGEGSWLTVV.

The chain links TRBV30 to TRBJ2-7, with a tentative D call TRBD1 (5 bases). This CDR3 has 14 residues. Germline V lookup: CDR1 GTSNPN, CDR2 SVGIG (reference sequence). Trimming cost V 0 bases and J 6 bases, with 15 bases left between them. In nucleotides, the CDR3 is TGTGCCTGGAGTGTACGGCAGGGCATGGGCGAGCAGTACTTC. It yields the protein CAWSVRQGMGEQYF. The full variable domain, completed using reference TRBV30 and TRBJ2-7, is SQTIHQWPATLVQPVGSPLSLECTVEGTSNPNLYWYRQAAGRGLQLLFYSVGIGQISSEVPQNLSASRPQDRQFILSSKKLLLSDSGFYLCAWSVRQGMGEQYFGPGTRLTVT.

V usage is TRBV13 and J usage is TRBJ2-7; tentatively, D is TRBD1 (6 bases). Germline CDR1 PRHDT, CDR2 FYEKMQ (reference sequence). The CDR3 runs to 15 residues. Trimming took 5 bases from V and 0 from J, leaving 14 bases between them. The chain's CDR3 is CASSTKTGNSYEQYF. In DNA form, the CDR3 reads TGTGCCAGCAGCACAAAGACAGGAAACTCCTACGAGCAGTACTTC.